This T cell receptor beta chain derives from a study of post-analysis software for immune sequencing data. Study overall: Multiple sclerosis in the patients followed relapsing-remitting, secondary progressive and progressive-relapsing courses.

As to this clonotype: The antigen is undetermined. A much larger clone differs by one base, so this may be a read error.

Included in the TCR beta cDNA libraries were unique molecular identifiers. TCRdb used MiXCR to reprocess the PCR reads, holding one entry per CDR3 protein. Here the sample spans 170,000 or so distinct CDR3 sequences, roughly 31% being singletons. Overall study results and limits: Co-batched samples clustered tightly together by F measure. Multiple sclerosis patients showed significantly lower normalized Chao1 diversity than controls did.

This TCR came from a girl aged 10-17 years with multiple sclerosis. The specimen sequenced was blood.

The CDR3 loop is CATRTSGSINEQYF. In DNA, the CDR3 is TGTGCCACCAGGACTAGCGGGAGTATCAATGAGCAGTACTTC. The genes are TRBV12-3 or TRBV12-4 and TRBJ2-7; TRBD2 agrees at 13 bases. The J segment lost 7 bases and the V segment lost 10 bases, leaving 10 bases of the junction unmatched. The CDR3 is 14 residues long.